This TCR beta chain was retrieved from a study of T cell responses to AZD1222 COVID-19 vaccine. Study results and limitations: A reported finding is that nearly half of spike-specific TCRs target unmutated variant regions. Donors, mostly white British, included more females; clonal diversity was possibly underestimated.

Per the germline V gene, CDR1 is SEHNR and CDR2 is FQNEAQ (reference sequence). This CDR3 comprises 15 residues. The V segment lost 5 bases and the J segment 4 bases; nucleotides outside the gene matches: 9. Both about-4-week and about-12-week second-dose recipients were combined. This clone has only one observation. Its cognate antigen is unknown. Some clones are missing from TCRdb's copy, which holds only in-frame ones; the method was immunoSEQ multiplex PCR. Seen here are about 150,000 clones, 85% to 90% observed once, and the top ten hold approximately 5%. The source was peripheral blood, collected 28 days after the second AZD1222 dose. This clonotype was obtained from an adult who received the AZD1222 COVID-19 vaccine. V and J are TRBV7-9 and TRBJ2-7; 9 nucleotides align to TRBD2. The CDR3 protein is CASSHPLAGLYEQYF. CDR3 bases: TGTGCCAGCAGCCATCCGCTAGCGGGGTTATACGAGCAGTACTTC.